The 7 T cell receptor beta chains below all came from one sample that was sequenced in a study of long-term antiretroviral therapy in people with HIV. Run at survey level, the immunoSEQ assay was version v3.0. Sequencing used immunoSEQ multiplex PCR; TCRdb keeps in-frame clones, though not all of them. The repertoire holds some 24,000 clones, with about four fifths as singletons. The material sequenced was unsorted PBMCs, taken 0.7 years before starting antiretroviral therapy. The receptors here all came from a young man with HIV.

CDR3 sequence (DNA): TGTGCCAGCCAGAGCGGCCACAATGAGCAGTTCTTC. Translation: CASQSGHNEQFF. V gene TRBV7-6 combines with J gene TRBJ2-1; D possibly corresponds to TRBD2 (5 bases). The CDR3 is made up of 12 amino acids. The V gene lost 8 bases and the J gene lost 5 bases, with 10 bases spanning the gap. In germline, CDR1 is SGHVS, CDR2 FNYEAQ.

The chain couples TRBV5-1 to TRBJ2-1, with a possible D match to TRBD2 (5 bases). CDR1 and CDR2 from the germline V gene are SGHRS and YFSETQ. V lost 6 bases and J lost 0, with 13 bases in between. The CDR3 length is 15 residues. The CDR3 reads CASNRGLSSYNEQFF. In DNA form, the CDR3 reads TGCGCCAGCAACAGAGGGCTGAGCTCCTACAATGAGCAGTTCTTC.

The V call is TRBV29-1, the J call TRBJ2-7, with 9 bases matching TRBD1. The CDR3 spans 15 residues. The germline V gene encodes CDR1 SQVTM and CDR2 ANQGSEA. V was pared by 3 bases and J by 6 bases, with 12 bases of the junction left unmatched. The CDR3 protein is CSVDKSGTGNAEQYF. As DNA, the CDR3 is TGCAGCGTTGATAAATCCGGGACAGGGAACGCCGAGCAGTACTTC.

This chain connects TRBV9 to TRBJ1-2; possible D gene TRBD1, 5 bases. Germline CDR1 SGDLS, CDR2 YYNGEE. Trimming shortened V by 6 bases and J by 1 base, and 22 bases separated the two germline ends. The CDR3 length is 17 residues. The CDR3 protein is CASTPGQGPVGNYGYTF. The CDR3 DNA reads TGTGCCAGCACCCCAGGTCAGGGTCCTGTAGGTAACTATGGCTACACCTTC.

The chain joins TRBV7-8 to TRBJ1-3, with D possibly being TRBD1 (5 bases). V was shortened by 6 bases and J by 4 bases, with 16 bases between the two germline ends. Germline V gene data show CDR1 as SGHVS and CDR2 as FQNEAQ. The CDR3 extends over 15 amino acids. In DNA, the CDR3 is TGTGCCAGCAGGGCGAGTGGGGCTTCGGGAAACACCATATATTTT. Its protein is CASRASGASGNTIYF.

V and J are TRBV9 and TRBJ2-1; the match to TRBD2 covers 8 bases. V lost 5 bases, J lost 3 bases, and 7 bases stayed unmatched. The germline V gene has CDR1 SGDLS and CDR2 YYNGEE. The length of the CDR3 is 15 residues. This CDR3 is CASSPGGGSYNEQFF. The CDR3 DNA is TGTGCCAGCAGTCCTGGCGGGGGGAGCTACAATGAGCAGTTCTTC.

The chain carries TRBV22-1 and TRBJ2-1. TRBV22-1 is a pseudogene. CDR3 length equals 17 residues. This chain's CDR3 is CPGSARHRGSSYNEQFF. CDR3 nucleotides: TGTCCTGGGAGCGCTCGACACAGAGGCAGCTCCTACAATGAGCAGTTCTTC.